Below are 5 T cell receptor beta chains sequenced from a single sample in a study of T cells in women clearing cervical HPV infection. Clones were read by immunoSEQ multiplex PCR, and TCRdb kept only the in-frame ones, dropping some. This table lists around 21,000 clones. The sample taken for sequencing was blood buffy coat. The receptors were sampled from a woman aged 18-70 years with a cervical HPV16 infection that either progressed to CIN3+ or cleared (not recorded which).

As for this clone: Read data end 3 residues before the CDR3 end; the end is taken from the germline J gene. The chain employs TRBV30 and TRBJ2-7; D may be TRBD2 (7 bases). Germline V lookup: CDR1 GTSNPN, CDR2 SVGIG (reference sequence). There are 15 residues in the CDR3. V was pared by 2 bases and J by 3 bases, with 17 bases between. Partial CDR3 DNA: TGTGCCTGGAGTTTTCGTAGGGGGAGGGACTACGAG. It yields the protein CAWSFRRGRDYE. The entire CDR3 sequence reads CAWSFRRGRDYEQYF.

Notes on this clone: The read is 3 residues too short to cover the CDR3 end, so that end is filled in from the germline J gene. The chain recombines TRBV20-1 with TRBJ2-1; 8 nucleotides align to TRBD2. J gave up 2 bases and V 1 base, and 4 bases lay outside the gene matches. The CDR3 sequence is 15 residues long. Germline V gene data show CDR1 as DFQATT and CDR2 as SNEGSKA (reference sequence). This CDR3 reads CSARVLAEPYNEQFF. The CDR3 DNA, read in part, is TGCAGTGCTAGAGTACTAGCGGAACCCTACAATGAG.

To note about this clone: The read terminates 3 residues before the CDR3 end, so the remaining end is supplied by the germline J gene. V usage is TRBV20-1 and J usage is TRBJ2-1; TRBD2 matches at 11 bases. Germline-derived CDR1 and CDR2 are DFQATT and SNEGSKA (reference sequence). Trimming cost V 6 bases and J 6 bases; bases outside gene matches: 10. CDR3 length: 15 amino acids. The CDR3 protein is CSARSLAGELNEQFF. The sequenced part of the CDR3 DNA is TGCAGTGCCCGGTCACTAGCGGGGGAGCTCAATGAG.

Points on this clone: The read halts 3 residues ahead of the CDR3 end, with the missing end drawn from the germline J gene. The chain uses TRBV5-1 and TRBJ2-7; D is uncertain. V shed 0 bases and J shed 1 base, with 11 bases lying between them. The V gene's germline CDR1 is SGHRS and CDR2 YFSETQ. The CDR3 is 15 residues long. The covered CDR3 bases are TGCGCCAGCAGCTTGGACTACCAACCATCCTACGAG. It yields the protein CASSLDYQPSYE. In full, the CDR3 is CASSLDYQPSYEQYF.

Details on this clone: The read gets to within 3 residues of the CDR3 end, and the germline J gene fills in the rest. V and J are TRBV20-1 and TRBJ2-1; a possible D gene is TRBD2 (6 bases). The CDR3 length is 11 residues. Per the germline V gene, CDR1 is DFQATT and CDR2 is SNEGSKA (reference sequence). V lost 6 bases and J 6 bases, leaving 9 bases between the germline ends. Incomplete CDR3 DNA: TGCAGTGCAGCCGGGGGCAATGAG. This sequence encodes CSAAGGNE. The entire CDR3 protein is CSAAGGNEQFF.